Listed here are 23 T cell receptor beta chains from one sample, sequenced in a study of cytomegalovirus exposure and HLA in healthy donors. Produced via immunoSEQ multiplex PCR; TCRdb's table is partial and in-frame only. Among about 180,000 clones listed, around 85% were seen once. The sequenced material came from PBMCs. These receptors came from a man younger than 35 in good health and CMV-seropositive.

The chain joins TRBV7-8 to TRBJ2-1; perhaps TRBD2 as D (5 bases). The germline V gene encodes CDR1 SGHVS and CDR2 FQNEAQ. V was clipped by 2 bases and J by 5 bases, with 13 bases between them. The CDR3 consists of 15 residues. CDR3 coding DNA: TGTGCCAGCAGCTTATTGGTAGCGCGGGACAATGAGCAGTTCTTC. This gives the protein CASSLLVARDNEQFF.

The rearrangement uses TRBV5-1 and TRBJ2-7; 12 positions agree with TRBD1. Unmatched junction bases numbered 7, after V lost 4 bases and J lost 5 bases. CDR1 is SGHRS, CDR2 YFSETQ, per germline. The CDR3 consists of 15 residues. This CDR3 is CASSTSGTGGDEQYF. CDR3 in DNA: TGCGCCAGCAGCACCTCCGGGACAGGGGGCGACGAGCAGTACTTC.

V and J are TRBV10-3 and TRBJ2-1, with 10 bases identical to TRBD2. Per the germline V gene, CDR1 is ENHRY and CDR2 is SYGVKD. The length of the CDR3 is 15 residues. V trimming: 11 bases; J trimming: 9 bases; junction bases outside the gene matches: 16. The CDR3 loop is CALPRERGGLCEQFF. The CDR3 DNA reads as TGTGCCCTCCCGCGGGAGCGGGGGGGCCTATGTGAGCAGTTCTTC.

The chain is built from TRBV7-2 and TRBJ2-1; 10 bases match TRBD2. The CDR3 is 16 amino acids. The J segment lost 15 bases and the V segment lost 1 base, leaving 15 bases of the junction unmatched. Germline V gene data show CDR1 as SGHTA and CDR2 as FQGNSA. This chain's CDR3 is CASSLVGSGRPLSPFF. The CDR3 region has the DNA TGTGCCAGCAGCTTAGTCGGTAGCGGGAGGCCCCTTTCCCCGTTCTTC.

This clone occurred a few times. This same CDR3 is encoded by further DNA sequences in the sample. V usage is TRBV5-1 and J usage is TRBJ2-7; maybe TRBD1 (5 bases). V was cut by 0 bases and J by 3 bases, with 10 bases left in between. Germline CDR1 reads SGHRS; CDR2 reads YFSETQ. CDR3 size: 14 residues. As DNA, the CDR3 is TGCGCCAGCAGCTTGGGGCAGGGCTACTACGAGCAGTACTTC. It specifies CASSLGQGYYEQYF.

The gene calls are TRBV28 and TRBJ2-7; the match to TRBD1 covers 9 bases. In germline, CDR1 is MDHEN, CDR2 SYDVKM. This CDR3 is built from 13 residues. Trimming cost V 6 bases and J 5 bases; bases outside gene matches: 5. CDR3 protein: CASSLQGAHEQYF. In DNA form, the CDR3 reads TGTGCCAGCAGCCTACAGGGGGCCCACGAGCAGTACTTC.

This chain joins TRBV25-1 and TRBJ1-2; 7 bases align to TRBD1. Germline loops: CDR1 MGHDK, CDR2 SYGVNS. CDR3 size: 15 residues. V was pared by 1 base and J by 6 bases, with 8 bases of the junction left unmatched. CDR3 sequence (DNA): TGTGCCAGCAGTGAATCGGACAGGTCACCGGATGGCTACACCTTC. It specifies CASSESDRSPDGYTF.

The V and J genes are TRBV7-9 and TRBJ2-5, with 7 bases matching TRBD1. Germline CDR1 reads SEHNR; CDR2 reads FQNEAQ (reference sequence). The V segment lost 1 base and the J segment 5 bases; nucleotides outside the gene matches: 4. CDR3 length: 14 amino acids. This CDR3 reads CASSLGRGLETQYF. CDR3 DNA: TGTGCCAGCAGCTTAGGTAGGGGGCTGGAGACCCAGTACTTC.

This sequence joins TRBV7-9 and TRBJ1-1; 7 nucleotides match TRBD1. CDR1 and CDR2 (germline): SEHNR, FQNEAQ (reference sequence). The length of the CDR3 is 15 residues. Trimming removed 5 bases from V and 3 bases from J; junction bases left unmatched: 9. The chain's CDR3 is CASSPRQGSDTEAFF. DNA of the CDR3: TGTGCCAGCAGCCCCCGACAGGGATCGGACACTGAAGCTTTCTTT.

The rearrangement uses TRBV7-9 and TRBJ1-6; D remains unclear. V dropped 5 bases and J dropped 0 bases, with 14 bases sitting between them. The CDR3 runs to 17 residues. CDR1 and CDR2 from the germline V gene are SEHNR and FQNEAQ (reference sequence). The CDR3 spells CASSPWRGSSYNSPLHF. DNA for the CDR3: TGTGCCAGCAGCCCCTGGAGAGGGAGCTCCTATAATTCACCCCTCCACTTT.

The chain couples TRBV29-1 to TRBJ1-1, with a possible D match to TRBD1 (5 bases). The germline gives CDR1 SQVTM, CDR2 ANQGSEA. Trimming took 3 bases from V and 4 from J, leaving 9 bases between them. The CDR3 length is 12 residues. Written as DNA, the CDR3 is TGCAGCGTTGATTCCGGGGGCACTGAAGCTTTCTTT. Amino acids: CSVDSGGTEAFF.

This chain uses TRBV13 with TRBJ2-7; 7 nucleotides line up with TRBD1. Trimming took 0 bases from V and 2 from J; bases not matched to a gene: 10. The CDR3 loop spans 17 amino acids. Per germline, CDR1 PRHDT and CDR2 FYEKMQ (reference sequence). The CDR3 loop reads CASSLGQAGGKAYEQYF. Written as DNA, the CDR3 is TGTGCCAGCAGCTTAGGACAAGCAGGGGGTAAGGCCTACGAGCAGTACTTC.

The J gene is TRBJ1-1, the V gene TRBV4-1; weak D call: TRBD1 (6 bases). Germline loops: CDR1 MGHRA, CDR2 YSYEKL. The CDR3 spans 17 residues. The V end was cut by 1 base, the J end by 0 bases, with 15 bases between. The CDR3 spells CASSQGRQGSMNTEAFF. CDR3 nucleotide sequence: TGCGCCAGCAGCCAAGGTCGGCAGGGGAGTATGAACACTGAAGCTTTCTTT.

The chain employs TRBV7-9 and TRBJ2-3, with D tentatively TRBD1 (5 bases). The germline gives CDR1 SEHNR, CDR2 FQNEAQ (reference sequence). Trimming stripped 6 bases from V and 1 base from J, with 11 bases between. The CDR3 is 14 amino acids. The CDR3 loop is CASRPTGRTDTQYF. The CDR3 DNA reads TGTGCCAGCAGACCAACAGGACGCACAGATACGCAGTATTTT.

V usage is TRBV30 and J usage is TRBJ2-7, with D perhaps matching TRBD1 (5 bases). The CDR3 is made up of 14 amino acids. Germline V CDR1 and CDR2: GTSNPN, SVGIG (reference sequence). Trimming pared 1 base from V and 0 bases from J, leaving 10 bases between. The CDR3 region has the DNA TGTGCCTGGAGTGCCGGAGACAGCTCCTACGAGCAGTACTTC. Amino acid sequence: CAWSAGDSSYEQYF.

The chain is built from TRBV28 and TRBJ1-2; tentative D call: TRBD1 (5 bases). The V end lost 7 bases, the J end lost 7 bases, and 22 bases lay between the germline ends. The length of the CDR3 is 15 residues. Germline V lookup: CDR1 MDHEN, CDR2 SYDVKM. CDR3 nucleotide sequence: TGTGCCAGCACCCCTGGGGGGGATCAGATTATTGGCTACACCTTC. Its protein product is CASTPGGDQIIGYTF.

This chain uses TRBV30 with TRBJ1-2, with D maybe TRBD1 (6 bases). V gave up 5 bases and J gave up 7 bases, with 14 bases separating them. This CDR3 comprises 12 residues. Per germline, CDR1 GTSNPN and CDR2 SVGIG (reference sequence). CDR3 protein: CAWARGYFGYTF. DNA for the CDR3: TGTGCCTGGGCCAGGGGCTATTTTGGCTACACCTTC.

This chain joins TRBV6-5 and TRBJ1-3; 8 bases align to TRBD1. V shed 6 bases and J 2 bases; nucleotides not matched to a gene: 0. Germline V gene data show CDR1 as MNHEY and CDR2 as SVGAGI. This CDR3 contains 13 residues. The chain's CDR3 is CASRQGAGNTIYF. CDR3 sequence (DNA): TGTGCCAGCAGACAGGGGGCTGGAAACACCATATATTTT.

The chain couples TRBV28 to TRBJ2-1; 9 bases align to TRBD1. Losses at the gene ends were 5 bases for V and 10 bases for J; bases not matched to a gene: 6. Germline values: CDR1 MDHEN, CDR2 SYDVKM. The CDR3 is 13 amino acids. The CDR3 DNA is TGTGCCAGCAGTGGGACAGGGCTTCGGGAGCAGTTCTTC. Its translation is CASSGTGLREQFF. The variable domain in full, with the rest retrieved from reference TRBV28 and TRBJ2-1, is DVKVTQSSRYLVKRTGEKVFLECVQDMDHENMFWYRQDPGLGLRLIYFSYDVKMKEKGDIPEGYSVSREKKERFSLILESASTNQTSMYLCASSGTGLREQFFGPGTRLTVL.

The V gene is TRBV6-5, the J gene TRBJ1-4; D remains unclear. The CDR3 covers 15 residues. Germline V gene data show CDR1 as MNHEY and CDR2 as SVGAGI. V lost 0 bases and J 3 bases, leaving 8 bases between the germline ends. The CDR3 spells CASSYSPGSNEKLFF. The CDR3 DNA sequence: TGTGCCAGCAGTTACTCGCCCGGGTCTAATGAAAAACTGTTTTTT.

The V gene is TRBV5-1, the J gene TRBJ1-5, with 10 bases that match TRBD1. Germline V gives CDR1 SGHRS, CDR2 YFSETQ. J lost 4 bases, V lost 0 bases, and 4 bases had no gene match. This CDR3 has 16 residues. This CDR3 reads CASSLGTGGQNQPQHF. In nucleotides, the CDR3 is TGCGCCAGCAGCTTGGGGACAGGGGGTCAGAATCAGCCCCAGCATTTT.

CDR3 region: CSVVWGLNLSEQFF. In nucleotides, the CDR3 is TGCAGCGTTGTATGGGGGCTAAACCTCAGTGAGCAGTTCTTC. The V and J genes are TRBV29-1 and TRBJ2-1; weak D call: TRBD1 (6 bases). Trimming removed 4 bases at V and 9 bases at J, with 19 bases between. This CDR3 spans 14 amino acids. Germline V gene sequence: CDR1 SQVTM, CDR2 ANQGSEA.

This clone has just one count. The chain carries TRBV7-9 and TRBJ1-4; 10 bases align to TRBD1. CDR3 length: 15 residues. Germline loops: CDR1 SEHNR, CDR2 FQNEAQ (reference sequence). Trimming removed 0 bases from V and 6 bases from J; junction bases left unmatched: 1. The CDR3 nucleotides read TGTGCCAGCAGCTTAGCGGGACAGGGGTATGAAAAACTGTTTTTT. This sequence encodes CASSLAGQGYEKLFF.